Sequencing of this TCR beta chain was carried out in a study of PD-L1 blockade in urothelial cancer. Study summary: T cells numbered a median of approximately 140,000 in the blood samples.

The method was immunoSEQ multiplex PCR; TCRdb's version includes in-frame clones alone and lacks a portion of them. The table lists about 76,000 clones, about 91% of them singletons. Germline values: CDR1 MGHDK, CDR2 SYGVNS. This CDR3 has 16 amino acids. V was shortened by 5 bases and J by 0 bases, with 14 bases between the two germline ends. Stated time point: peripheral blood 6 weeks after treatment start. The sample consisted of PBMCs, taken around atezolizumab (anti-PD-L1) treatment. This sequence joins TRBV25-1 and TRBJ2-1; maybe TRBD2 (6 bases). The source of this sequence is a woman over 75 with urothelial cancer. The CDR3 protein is CASSLSGGSSYNEQFF. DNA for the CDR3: TGTGCCAGCAGTTTAAGCGGAGGGAGCTCCTACAATGAGCAGTTCTTC.